What follows are 15 T cell receptor beta chains derived from one specimen sequenced in a study of T cell responses to AZD1222 COVID-19 vaccine (dated by TCRdb to the early 2020s). The time point tag for this specimen amounts to: baseline before first vaccination. The library was produced with the immunoSEQ multiplex PCR assay. This immuneACCESS table, as held by TCRdb, lists in-frame sequences with V and J called but not all clones. Of the missing ones, under half trace to an unresolved V gene in checked studies; the others have no known cause. For this sample there are roughly 120,000 clones; roughly 84% appear just once. The top ten clonotypes cover 6% to 8% of the sample. The specimen comprised peripheral blood, sampled on day 0 of AZD1222 vaccination. The receptors stem from an adult in good health.

The chain carries TRBV7-9 and TRBJ2-2; a possible D gene is TRBD1 (6 bases). CDR3 length: 15 residues. Trimming removed 4 bases from V and 5 bases from J, with 14 bases in between. CDR1 SEHNR and CDR2 FQNEAQ come from the germline V gene (reference sequence). The CDR3 spells CASSSTGTPTGELFF. The CDR3 DNA reads as TGTGCCAGCAGCTCGACCGGGACACCAACCGGGGAGCTGTTTTTT.

V is TRBV4-1 and J is TRBJ2-3; no clear D. The CDR3 is 14 amino acids. Per germline, CDR1 MGHRA and CDR2 YSYEKL. V was shortened by 0 bases and J by 2 bases, with 6 bases between the two germline ends. CDR3 in amino acids: CASSQDYITDTQYF. CDR3 in DNA: TGCGCCAGCAGCCAAGACTATATCACAGATACGCAGTATTTT.

The chain has TRBV7-8 and TRBJ2-2, with 12 bases identical to TRBD2. The CDR3 extends over 18 amino acids. Trimming removed 2 bases from V and 3 bases from J; junction bases left unmatched: 7. The V gene's germline CDR1 is SGHVS and CDR2 FQNEAQ. CDR3 region: CASSLQGGLAGYTGELFF. The CDR3 DNA reads TGTGCCAGCAGCTTACAGGGGGGACTAGCGGGTTACACCGGGGAGCTGTTTTTT.

The chain recombines TRBV6-5 with TRBJ2-2, with D uncertain. CDR1 and CDR2 from the germline V gene are MNHEY and SVGAGI. Trimming removed 6 bases at V and 1 base at J, with 9 bases between. The CDR3 has 14 amino acids. As DNA, the CDR3 is TGTGCCAGCAGCTCCACTATGAACACCGGGGAGCTGTTTTTT. The encoded protein is CASSSTMNTGELFF.

This clone was picked up a small number of times. The V and J genes are TRBV9 and TRBJ2-5, with 8 nucleotides matching TRBD2. CDR3 length: 16 residues. Germline-derived CDR1 and CDR2 are SGDLS and YYNGEE. With V trimmed by 3 bases and J by 5 bases, 12 bases remained unmatched. CDR3 DNA sequence: TGTGCCAGCAGCGAGGAGGCGGGGGGCCCCATGGAGACCCAGTACTTC. Protein: CASSEEAGGPMETQYF.

Only one count was recorded for this clone. V is TRBV3-1 (or the pseudogene TRBV3-2) and J is TRBJ1-2, with D possibly being TRBD1 (5 bases). The V gene lost 4 bases and the J gene lost 7 bases, with 19 bases spanning the gap. CDR3 size: 15 residues. The germline V gene encodes CDR1 LGHDT and CDR2 YNNKEL (reference sequence). The CDR3 DNA follows: TGTGCCAGCAGCCCCCAGTGGGGCGGGGACGCTGGCTACACCTTC. Residues: CASSPQWGGDAGYTF.

The V and J genes are TRBV6-2 or TRBV6-3 and TRBJ2-7, with D possibly TRBD2 on 5 matching bases. CDR1 is MNHEY and CDR2 is SVGEGT in the germline V gene. The CDR3 extends over 14 amino acids. The V end lost 4 bases, the J end lost 4 bases, and 14 bases lay between the germline ends. The CDR3 reads CASSFPETKYEQYF. The CDR3 DNA reads TGTGCCAGCAGTTTCCCCGAGACTAAATACGAGCAGTACTTC.

This clone was seen a few times. The genes are TRBV2 and TRBJ2-3; D not resolved. This CDR3 contains 16 residues. The germline gives CDR1 SNHLY, CDR2 FYNNEI. V gave up 1 base and J gave up 0 bases, with 11 bases separating them. This chain's CDR3 is CASSEGDLYSTDTQYF. The CDR3 region has the DNA TGTGCCAGCAGTGAAGGGGATCTATATAGCACAGATACGCAGTATTTT.

This clone was recorded only once. This chain joins TRBV28 and TRBJ2-5, with 10 bases aligning to TRBD1. Germline V gives CDR1 MDHEN, CDR2 SYDVKM. V was pared by 6 bases and J by 1 base, with 11 bases of the junction left unmatched. The CDR3 contains 17 residues. CDR3 bases: TGTGCCAGCAGCTCTACCCGGGGACAGGGGTCCCAAGAGACCCAGTACTTC. It specifies CASSSTRGQGSQETQYF.

V is TRBV28 and J is TRBJ1-6; D is unresolved. V lost 2 bases and J 9 bases, leaving 14 bases between the germline ends. The CDR3 runs to 15 residues. Germline V gene sequence: CDR1 MDHEN, CDR2 SYDVKM. CDR3 in DNA: TGTGCCAGCAGTTTAGTCACATGGCGGGCTTCACCCCTCCACTTT. This encodes CASSLVTWRASPLHF.

This sequence joins TRBV27 and TRBJ1-6, with TRBD1 matching 9 bases. The CDR3 contains 14 residues. Germline loops: CDR1 MNHEY, CDR2 SMNVEV (reference sequence). V trimming: 8 bases; J trimming: 7 bases; junction bases outside the gene matches: 6. The CDR3 spells CASWVQGANSPLHF. In DNA form, the CDR3 reads TGTGCCAGCTGGGTACAGGGGGCGAATTCACCCCTCCACTTT.

The chain uses TRBV19 and TRBJ2-1, with D possibly matching TRBD2 (6 bases). The CDR3 runs 11 residues. The germline gives CDR1 LNHDA, CDR2 SQIVND (reference sequence). The V and J ends lost 6 bases and 9 bases respectively, with 9 bases between them. CDR3 nucleotides: TGTGCCAGTAGGACTAGGGGTGAGCAGTTCTTC. This encodes CASRTRGEQFF. The full variable domain, completed using reference TRBV19 and TRBJ2-1, is DGGITQSPKYLFRKEGQNVTLSCEQNLNHDAMYWYRQDPGQGLRLIYYSQIVNDFQKGDIAEGYSVSREKKESFPLTVTSAQKNPTAFYLCASRTRGEQFFGPGTRLTVL.

The genes are TRBV27 and TRBJ1-6; D may be TRBD1 (5 bases). V gave up 6 bases and J gave up 5 bases, with 11 bases separating them. Germline V gene data show CDR1 as MNHEY and CDR2 as SMNVEV (reference sequence). CDR3 length equals 14 residues. The chain's CDR3 is CASRLPTDNSPLHF. The CDR3 DNA reads as TGTGCCAGCAGGTTACCGACAGATAATTCACCCCTCCACTTT.

V and J are TRBV9 and TRBJ2-7, with D hard to call. The CDR3 runs to 16 residues. Trimming cost V 0 bases and J 2 bases, with 15 bases left between them. Germline CDR1 reads SGDLS; CDR2 reads YYNGEE. CDR3 bases: TGTGCCAGCAGCGTAGGCTCAGGCCTGGAGACCTACGAGCAGTACTTC. This translates into CASSVGSGLETYEQYF. The whole variable domain, remainder taken from reference TRBV9 and TRBJ2-7, is DSGVTQTPKHLITATGQRVTLRCSPRSGDLSVYWYQQSLDQGLQFLIQYYNGEERAKGNILERFSAQQFPDLHSELNLSSLELGDSALYFCASSVGSGLETYEQYFGPGTRLTVT.

The rearrangement uses TRBV7-3 and TRBJ1-1, with D possibly TRBD1 on 5 matching bases. CDR1 and CDR2 from the germline V gene are SGHTA and FQGTGA. CDR3 length: 13 residues. Trimming pared 5 bases from V and 5 bases from J, leaving 12 bases between. The CDR3 bases are TGTGCCAGCAGCCCAATCGAGGGGACTGAAGCTTTCTTT. It is translated as CASSPIEGTEAFF.